The next 19 T cell receptor beta chains were all read from a single sample in a study of T cell responses to AZD1222 COVID-19 vaccine. Measured with immunoSEQ multiplex PCR; TCRdb has only the in-frame clones, and not every one. Reported are some 150,000 clones; the ten largest clones contain under 2.5%. The specimen sequenced was peripheral blood. Receptor source: an adult in good health.

CDR3 bases: TGTGCCAGCAGTGGCGAGGAAGTGGCCCTCCACTTT. As protein: CASSGEEVALHF. The chain employs TRBV6-2 or TRBV6-3 and TRBJ1-6; D gene ambiguous. The CDR3 has 12 residues. CDR1 is MNHEY, CDR2 SVGEGT, per germline. Trimming removed 5 bases at V and 14 bases at J, with 13 bases between.

The V call is TRBV21-1, the J call TRBJ2-7; TRBD1 is the table's D call, not checked against the DNA. TRBV21-1 is described as a pseudogene. The CDR3 is made up of 14 amino acids. The chain's CDR3 is CASLGNRGSYEQYF. The CDR3 nucleotides are TGTGCCAGCCTTGGTAACAGGGGATCCTACGAGCAGTACTTC.

The chain uses TRBV5-1 and TRBJ2-3, with TRBD2 matching 9 bases. The germline V gene has CDR1 SGHRS and CDR2 YFSETQ. J lost 6 bases, V lost 0 bases, and 8 bases had no gene match. The CDR3 has 16 residues. The CDR3 nucleotides read TGCGCCAGCAGCTTGGCCGCTAGCGGGGCAATTGATACGCAGTATTTT. Translated: CASSLAASGAIDTQYF.

V usage is TRBV7-9 and J usage is TRBJ1-6; TRBD1 matches 7 bases. The J segment lost 10 bases and the V segment lost 5 bases, leaving 8 bases of the junction unmatched. The CDR3 extends over 14 amino acids. Germline CDR1 and CDR2: SEHNR and FQNEAQ (reference sequence). CDR3 sequence reads: CASSEGQLGSPLHF. The CDR3 nucleotides read TGTGCCAGCAGCGAGGGACAGTTGGGATCACCCCTCCACTTT.

The chain employs TRBV9 and TRBJ1-3; D unresolved. Trimming left V 0 bases short and J 0 bases short, with 7 bases between. The CDR3 has 15 residues. Germline V lookup: CDR1 SGDLS, CDR2 YYNGEE. The CDR3 loop reads CASSVGAFSGNTIYF. CDR3 sequence (DNA): TGTGCCAGCAGCGTAGGCGCTTTCTCTGGAAACACCATATATTTT.

The chain combines TRBV7-9 with TRBJ2-6, with no clear D. V lost 1 base, J lost 2 bases, and 6 bases lay in between. There are 15 residues in the CDR3. Germline V gene sequence: CDR1 SEHNR, CDR2 FQNEAQ (reference sequence). The CDR3 protein is CASSLVGAGANVLTF. CDR3 nucleotide sequence: TGTGCCAGCAGCTTAGTTGGGGCTGGGGCCAACGTCCTGACTTTC.

This chain uses TRBV6-5 with TRBJ1-2, with D possibly matching TRBD1 (5 bases). The CDR3 loop spans 13 amino acids. Trimming removed 6 bases from V and 1 base from J, with 9 bases in between. From germline, CDR1 is MNHEY and CDR2 SVGAGI. As DNA, the CDR3 is TGTGCCAGCAGCCCAGGGTTTAACTATGGCTACACCTTC. Residues: CASSPGFNYGYTF.

The V and J genes are TRBV3-1 (or the pseudogene TRBV3-2) and TRBJ1-2; D remains unclear. Germline V lookup: CDR1 LGHDT, CDR2 YNNKEL (reference sequence). This CDR3 spans 14 amino acids. The V end lost 0 bases, the J end lost 6 bases, and 11 bases lay between the germline ends. For the CDR3, the DNA is TGTGCCAGCAGCCAAGATGCGGGGAGTGATGGCTACACCTTC. This gives the protein CASSQDAGSDGYTF.

This chain links TRBV19 with TRBJ2-3; TRBD2 matches 7 bases. Germline V gives CDR1 LNHDA, CDR2 SQIVND (reference sequence). V lost 3 bases to trimming and J lost 6 bases; unmatched junction nucleotides: 6. There are 14 residues in the CDR3. The DNA for the CDR3 is TGTGCCAGTAGTATGAAGGGGCGGGGGGATACGCAGTATTTT. Residues: CASSMKGRGDTQYF. Using reference TRBV19 and TRBJ2-3 for the parts outside the CDR3, the full variable domain is DGGITQSPKYLFRKEGQNVTLSCEQNLNHDAMYWYRQDPGQGLRLIYYSQIVNDFQKGDIAEGYSVSREKKESFPLTVTSAQKNPTAFYLCASSMKGRGDTQYFGPGTRLTVL.

This sequence joins TRBV28 and TRBJ2-7; D is uncertain. Per the germline V gene, CDR1 is MDHEN and CDR2 is SYDVKM. Trimming removed 2 bases from V and 4 bases from J, with 15 bases in between. CDR3 size: 15 residues. The CDR3 DNA is TGTGCCAGCAGTTTAGAACCCCCCACGGGTTACGAGCAGTACTTC. Translation gives CASSLEPPTGYEQYF. Together with reference TRBV28 and TRBJ2-7, the CDR3 gives the full variable domain: DVKVTQSSRYLVKRTGEKVFLECVQDMDHENMFWYRQDPGLGLRLIYFSYDVKMKEKGDIPEGYSVSREKKERFSLILESASTNQTSMYLCASSLEPPTGYEQYFGPGTRLTVT.

This sequence joins TRBV19 and TRBJ1-4; the D is unclear. Germline V gene data show CDR1 as LNHDA and CDR2 as SQIVND (reference sequence). The CDR3 sequence is 14 residues long. Trimming took 8 bases from V and 4 from J, leaving 14 bases between them. In DNA form, the CDR3 reads TGTGCCAGTGAACAAAGTTCCGGTAATGAAAAACTGTTTTTT. Translated, it gives CASEQSSGNEKLFF.

This rearrangement joins TRBV6-5 to TRBJ1-3, with D perhaps TRBD1 (5 bases). This CDR3 region has 15 residues. V was shortened by 6 bases and J by 0 bases, with 12 bases between the two germline ends. The germline CDR1 and CDR2 sequences are MNHEY and SVGAGI. The CDR3 DNA reads TGTGCCAGCAGCTGGGGACGTAGCTCTGGAAACACCATATATTTT. Its protein is CASSWGRSSGNTIYF.

V usage is TRBV4-3 and J usage is TRBJ1-1; D remains unclear. Germline CDR1 reads LGHNA; CDR2 reads YSLEER. V lost 0 bases, J lost 5 bases, and 7 bases lay in between. The CDR3 spans 13 residues. This CDR3 reads CASSQDVGTEAFF. The DNA of the CDR3 is TGCGCCAGCAGCCAAGATGTGGGTACTGAAGCTTTCTTT.

The chain employs TRBV7-7 and TRBJ2-2; TRBD1 matches at 7 bases. Germline V CDR1 and CDR2: SSHAT, FNYEAQ (reference sequence). There are 14 residues in the CDR3. V dropped 5 bases and J dropped 7; count of bases not matched to a gene: 7. The CDR3 coding sequence is TGTGCCAGCAGCCCGACAGGGTTGGACGGGGAGCTGTTTTTT. Translated, it gives CASSPTGLDGELFF.

The V gene is TRBV3-1 (or the pseudogene TRBV3-2), the J gene TRBJ1-2, with 9 bases matching TRBD1. The CDR3 runs to 19 residues. The J segment lost 2 bases and the V segment lost 1 base, leaving 14 bases of the junction unmatched. CDR1 LGHDT and CDR2 YNNKEL come from the germline V gene (reference sequence). This CDR3 is CASSQAARSTGGANYGYTF. DNA of the CDR3: TGTGCCAGCAGCCAAGCCGCACGATCCACAGGGGGCGCCAACTATGGCTACACCTTC.

The V and J genes are TRBV2 and TRBJ2-1, with D unresolved. The CDR3 covers 9 residues. Trimming shortened V by 7 bases and J by 10 bases, and 5 bases separated the two germline ends. Germline CDR1 SNHLY, CDR2 FYNNEI. CDR3 sequence reads: CASTDEQFF. The CDR3 nucleotides read TGTGCCAGCACGGACGAGCAGTTCTTC.

The chain couples TRBV21-1 to TRBJ1-6; the D call TRBD1 from the table was never checked on the DNA. TRBV21-1 is a documented pseudogene. There are 18 residues in the CDR3. CDR3 loop: CASSKAGRGALWNSPLHF. In DNA form, the CDR3 reads TGTGCCAGCAGCAAAGCAGGCAGGGGAGCATTGTGGAATTCACCCCTCCACTTT.

The chain carries TRBV7-9 and TRBJ2-5; 8 bases map to TRBD1. Germline V gene sequence: CDR1 SEHNR, CDR2 FQNEAQ (reference sequence). This CDR3 contains 14 residues. Unmatched junction bases numbered 2, after V lost 4 bases and J lost 1 base. CDR3 region: CASSSTGGQETQYF. In DNA form, the CDR3 reads TGTGCCAGCAGCTCTACAGGGGGCCAAGAGACCCAGTACTTC.

This chain uses TRBV5-3 with TRBJ1-1; TRBD1 is a possible D gene (5 bases). TRBV5-3 is flagged as an ORF with uncertain function. The CDR3 has 15 residues. V dropped 2 bases and J dropped 7 bases, with 18 bases sitting between them. This CDR3 is CARSFQGREWGEAFF. The CDR3 nucleotides read TGTGCCAGAAGCTTCCAGGGAAGGGAATGGGGTGAAGCTTTCTTT.